These 15 T cell receptor beta chains were sequenced from one sample in a study of shared clonotypes between healthy human individuals. Some clones are missing from TCRdb's copy, which holds only in-frame ones; the method was immunoSEQ multiplex PCR. The sample records 500,000 to 650,000 clones, 70% to 80% being singletons. The sample was PBMCs. These receptors all stem from a woman aged 40 to 50 in good health. Some clones in this sample may be carry-over from other donors' samples.

V gene TRBV7-9 combines with J gene TRBJ2-1; D is perhaps TRBD2 (6 bases). Germline V lookup: CDR1 SEHNR, CDR2 FQNEAQ (reference sequence). The CDR3 has 15 amino acids. V dropped 6 bases and J dropped 4 bases, with 16 bases sitting between them. The CDR3 nucleotides read TGTGCCAGCAGACTTACCGGGACTTCTTACAATGAGCAGTTCTTC. Translating gives CASRLTGTSYNEQFF.

About this clone itself: This likely comes from a read error, as the CDR3 has no conserved phenylalanine or tryptophan at its end. The chain uses TRBV7-3 and TRBJ1-6; possibly TRBD1 for D (5 bases). Looked up from germline, CDR1 is SGHTA and CDR2 is FQGTGA. Trimming took 4 bases from V and 7 from J, leaving 11 bases between them. The CDR3 has 14 residues. The CDR3: CASSYGAENSPLHL. The CDR3 coding sequence is TGTGCCAGCAGCTACGGGGCAGAGAATTCACCCCTCCACCTT.

V is TRBV18 and J is TRBJ2-5; 10 nucleotides match TRBD1. The ends lost 3 bases at V and 2 bases at J; junction bases unmatched: 3. CDR3 length: 15 residues. Germline CDR1 is KGHSH and CDR2 is LQKENI. The DNA for the CDR3 is TGTGCCAGCTCACCTCGGACAGGGGGGCAAGAGACCCAGTACTTC. Encoded protein: CASSPRTGGQETQYF.

V gene TRBV7-8 combines with J gene TRBJ1-5; possible D gene TRBD1, 6 bases. The V end was cut by 4 bases, the J end by 2 bases, with 12 bases between. CDR3 length: 15 amino acids. Per germline, CDR1 SGHVS and CDR2 FQNEAQ. The CDR3 nucleotides read TGTGCCAGCAGCTCTACCGACAGGCGCAATCAGCCCCAGCATTTT. Residues: CASSSTDRRNQPQHF.

The V gene is TRBV7-8, the J gene TRBJ2-7; 9 nucleotides line up with TRBD1. The CDR3 loop spans 14 amino acids. CDR1 is SGHVS and CDR2 is FQNEAQ in the germline V gene. The V and J ends lost 5 bases and 4 bases, in that order; junction bases with no gene match: 6. DNA for the CDR3: TGTGCCAGCAGCCCCCGGGACAGGGCTTACGAGCAGTACTTC. This codes for CASSPRDRAYEQYF.

V usage is TRBV28 and J usage is TRBJ2-5; unclear D gene. V gave up 3 bases and J gave up 2 bases, with 16 bases separating them. The CDR3 consists of 16 residues. Germline CDR1 and CDR2: MDHEN and SYDVKM. CDR3 sequence (DNA): TGTGCCAGCAGTTTCAGAACCCCTTGGCTTCAAGAGACCCAGTACTTC. Translation: CASSFRTPWLQETQYF.

This chain uses TRBV7-9 with TRBJ2-3; weak D call: TRBD1 (6 bases). Trimming removed 4 bases at V and 7 bases at J, with 12 bases between. Per the germline V gene, CDR1 is SEHNR and CDR2 is FQNEAQ (reference sequence). There are 13 residues in the CDR3. The CDR3 reads CASSSGVRYTQYF. The DNA of the CDR3 is TGTGCCAGCAGCTCAGGGGTGAGGTATACGCAGTATTTT.

This clone showed up just a few times. This chain links TRBV11-1 with TRBJ2-1, with D possibly being TRBD2 (7 bases). The CDR3 runs to 16 residues. The germline gives CDR1 SGHAT, CDR2 FQDESV (reference sequence). V dropped 2 bases and J dropped 4 bases, with 15 bases sitting between them. CDR3 sequence reads: CASSLRGGTDYNEQFF. The CDR3 nucleotides read TGTGCCAGCAGCTTAAGGGGGGGGACCGATTACAATGAGCAGTTCTTC.

The CDR3 DNA is TGTGCCATCAGTGGAGCACCTCAGGAGACAGGTGAAAAACTGTTTTTT. It encodes CAISGAPQETGEKLFF. V is TRBV10-3 and J is TRBJ1-4, with D perhaps matching TRBD1 (6 bases). CDR3 length equals 16 residues. Germline CDR1 ENHRY, CDR2 SYGVKD. The germline V and J ends were trimmed by 4 bases and 7 bases, with 19 bases remaining between them.

With regard to this clone: With only one base between it and a far larger clone, this is likely a read error. This chain uses TRBV27 with TRBJ2-3; the D is unclear. The J call is in doubt because the DNA end fits TRBJ1-5 better. CDR1 and CDR2 from the germline V gene are MNHEY and SMNVEV (reference sequence). The CDR3 extends over 15 amino acids. This CDR3 is CASSLGGPSTDTQHF. The CDR3 DNA is TGTGCCAGCAGTTTAGGAGGACCAAGCACAGATACGCAGCATTTT.

This clone turned up a few times. A much larger clone sits a single nucleotide away, making a read error possible. The chain links TRBV25-1 to TRBJ1-1; D uncertain. CDR3 size: 15 residues. Germline-derived CDR1 and CDR2 are MGHDK and SYGVNS. V lost 1 base, J lost 4 bases, and 13 bases lay in between. CDR3 bases: TGTGCCAGCAGTGAATGGAATCTGGGTCCCACTGAAGCTTTCTTT. Translating gives CASSEWNLGPTEAFF.

Concerning this clone: Additional DNA sequences in this sample encode the identical CDR3. The V call is TRBV27, the J call TRBJ2-7, with TRBD2 identical over 11 bases. This CDR3 is 15 amino acids long. Trimming at V came to 4 bases and at J to 4 bases, leaving 6 bases not matched to a gene. Looked up from germline, CDR1 is MNHEY and CDR2 is SMNVEV (reference sequence). The CDR3 region has the DNA TGTGCCAGCAGTTGGTCCGGGACTAGCGGTTACGAGCAGTACTTC. Translating gives CASSWSGTSGYEQYF.

The rearrangement uses TRBV5-8 and TRBJ2-7, with D tentatively TRBD1 or TRBD2 (5 bases each). This CDR3 has 15 residues. Trimming took off 6 bases at V and 0 bases at J, with 16 bases between the two ends. Germline lookup yields CDR1 SGHTS and CDR2 YDEGEE. In DNA form, the CDR3 reads TGTGCCAGCACCGTCGGGGACGGAAGCTCCTACGAGCAGTACTTC. Amino acids: CASTVGDGSSYEQYF.

The rearrangement uses TRBV4-2 and TRBJ2-7; D is undetermined. This CDR3 has 15 amino acids. V shed 0 bases and J shed 0 bases, with 9 bases lying between them. Germline-derived CDR1 and CDR2 are LGHNA and YNFKEQ. The chain's CDR3 is CASSQEVSNSYEQYF. The CDR3 coding sequence is TGTGCCAGCAGCCAAGAGGTCTCAAACTCCTACGAGCAGTACTTC.

The rearrangement links TRBV28 to TRBJ2-2; the D gene is possibly TRBD2 (5 bases). CDR3 length equals 16 residues. Germline assignment: CDR1 MDHEN and CDR2 SYDVKM. Trimming removed 8 bases from V and 6 bases from J, with 22 bases in between. The CDR3 DNA is TGTGCCAGCCAAGGCGGAGGCCCAGATTCCCCCGGGGAGCTGTTTTTT. Translated: CASQGGGPDSPGELFF.